Here is one T cell receptor beta chain with its context. Germline CDR1 SEHNR, CDR2 FQNEAQ (reference sequence). This CDR3 comprises 12 residues. V trimming: 8 bases; J trimming: 6 bases; junction bases outside the gene matches: 6. The authors isolated PBMCs from around 10 ml of fresh peripheral blood. RNA served as the template for amplifying TCR beta CDR3 regions. RT-PCR with HTBI primers came first, then second-round multiplex PCR. TCRdb re-called the multiplex PCR reads with MiXCR, one entry per CDR3 protein. The sample consists of approximately 700,000 distinct CDR3 sequences, just over 40% of them appearing once. This sample stems from a study of Graves' ophthalmopathy and Graves' hyperthyroidism.

This receptor was taken from an adult man with Graves' ophthalmopathy. The chain links TRBV7-9 to TRBJ2-7, with 8 bases matching TRBD1. Sample: peripheral blood. The CDR3 spells CASVDRVGEQYF. The CDR3 nucleotides are TGTGCCAGCGTGGACAGGGTTGGCGAGCAGTACTTC. The whole variable domain, remainder taken from reference TRBV7-9 and TRBJ2-7, is DTGVSQNPRHKITKRGQNVTFRCDPISEHNRLYWYRQTLGQGPEFLTYFQNEAQLEKSRLLSDRFSAERPKGSFSTLEIQRTEQGDSAMYLCASVDRVGEQYFGPGTRLTVT.